These 20 T cell receptor beta chains were all obtained from the same sample, sequenced in a study of response to subunit inactivated influenza vaccine. TCRdb reanalysed the RT-PCR reads using MiXCR and keeps one entry per CDR3 protein. The data hold over 450,000 distinct CDR3 sequences, with over 10% observed a single time. The source material was PBMCs from blood, sampled around seven weeks after vaccination. The receptors come from a man aged 50 to 59 who received an inactivated influenza vaccine.

Only a few counts were recorded for this clonotype. The chain joins TRBV7-2 to TRBJ1-3; D remains ambiguous. This CDR3 comprises 16 residues. The germline V gene encodes CDR1 SGHTA and CDR2 FQGNSA. Trimming removed 7 bases at V and 0 bases at J, with 16 bases between. The CDR3 coding sequence is TGTGCCAGCACCTTCGGTGCGTGGACCTCTGGAAACACCATATATTTT. Translated: CASTFGAWTSGNTIYF. Together with reference TRBV7-2 and TRBJ1-3, the CDR3 gives the full variable domain: GAGVSQSPSNKVTEKGKDVELRCDPISGHTALYWYRQSLGQGLEFLIYFQGNSAPDKSGLPSDRFSAERTGGSVSTLTIQRTQQEDSAVYLCASTFGAWTSGNTIYFGEGSWLTVV.

This clonotype has more than one count but fewer than ten. The chain recombines TRBV6-2 or TRBV6-3 with TRBJ2-1; D not certain. V was cut by 5 bases and J by 9 bases, with 14 bases left in between. The CDR3 runs to 13 residues. Germline V lookup: CDR1 MNHEY, CDR2 SVGEGT. The CDR3 loop is CASSPFTAIEQFF. CDR3 nucleotides: TGTGCCAGCAGTCCGTTCACGGCAATTGAGCAGTTCTTC.

This clonotype appeared a few times. This rearrangement joins TRBV7-2 to TRBJ1-5; no firm D call. The CDR3 has 14 residues. V lost 1 base to trimming and J lost 7 bases, with 11 bases between them. The germline V gene encodes CDR1 SGHTA and CDR2 FQGNSA. The CDR3 sequence: CASSLGGVGQPQHF. The CDR3 DNA reads TGTGCCAGCAGCTTAGGGGGTGTTGGGCAGCCCCAGCATTTT.

This clonotype showed up many times. An end of the junction differs from the germline gene, which may be a read error. The genes are TRBV7-2 and TRBJ1-1; D uncertain. Germline V lookup: CDR1 SGHTA, CDR2 FQGNSA. This CDR3 is built from 14 residues. The CDR3, as DNA: TGTGCCAGCCGCTTAGCCGGGGAAGGCACTGAAGCTTTCTTT. Residues: CASRLAGEGTEAFF.

J is TRBJ2-7 and V is TRBV30; 8 bases line up with TRBD2. The CDR3 has 15 amino acids. Germline assignment: CDR1 GTSNPN and CDR2 SVGIG (reference sequence). The junction had 7 bases not matched to a gene; V was cut back by 2 bases and J by 1 base. The DNA of the CDR3 is TGTGCCTGGAGTCAGGGACTAGGGGAGTCCTACGAGCAGTACTTC. Amino acid sequence: CAWSQGLGESYEQYF.

This clonotype was seen more than once but under ten times. The chain carries TRBV27 and TRBJ2-5; TRBD1 agrees at 8 bases. V dropped 7 bases and J dropped 2; count of bases not matched to a gene: 3. The CDR3 spans 13 residues. CDR1 and CDR2 from the germline V gene are MNHEY and SMNVEV (reference sequence). CDR3 loop: CASKTGVQETQYF. The CDR3 DNA reads as TGTGCCAGCAAGACAGGGGTACAAGAGACCCAGTACTTC.

This clonotype was seen only a few times. V is TRBV12-3 or TRBV12-4 and J is TRBJ2-3; no firm D call. This CDR3 region has 12 residues. Trimming cost V 5 bases and J 9 bases, with 12 bases left between them. The CDR3 DNA reads as TGTGCCAGCAGTCTCACCCTCGGGACGCAGTATTTT. It translates to CASSLTLGTQYF.

This clonotype was observed a few times. The V gene is TRBV29-1, the J gene TRBJ2-1; D not certain. The CDR3 is 14 amino acids. Germline-derived CDR1 and CDR2 are SQVTM and ANQGSEA. Trimming left V 0 bases short and J 10 bases short, with 16 bases between. Written as DNA, the CDR3 is TGCAGCGTTGAAGATGGTCTAGGAGTTGGCGAGCAGTTCTTC. Its translation: CSVEDGLGVGEQFF.

This clonotype was seen ten or more times. V and J are TRBV4-3 and TRBJ2-7; no reliable D call. V lost 0 bases and J 7 bases, leaving 7 bases between the germline ends. The CDR3 has 12 amino acids. From germline, CDR1 is LGHNA and CDR2 YSLEER. The CDR3 nucleotides are TGCGCCAGCAGCCAAGATCGCCAGGAGCAGTACTTC. It codes for CASSQDRQEQYF.

This chain uses TRBV19 with TRBJ2-3, with no clear D. The germline gives CDR1 LNHDA, CDR2 SQIVND (reference sequence). The CDR3 consists of 12 residues. V gave up 3 bases and J gave up 6 bases, with 7 bases separating them. The CDR3 loop is CASSINQDTQYF. The CDR3 nucleotides read TGTGCCAGTAGTATCAACCAGGATACGCAGTATTTT. The whole variable domain, remainder taken from reference TRBV19 and TRBJ2-3, is DGGITQSPKYLFRKEGQNVTLSCEQNLNHDAMYWYRQDPGQGLRLIYYSQIVNDFQKGDIAEGYSVSREKKESFPLTVTSAQKNPTAFYLCASSINQDTQYFGPGTRLTVL.

The rearrangement uses TRBV12-3 or TRBV12-4 and TRBJ2-5; 7 bases agree with TRBD1. CDR3 length: 13 residues. J lost 6 bases, V lost 4 bases, and 5 bases had no gene match. The CDR3 bases are TGTGCCAGCAGTTGGTCTAGGGGGCAGACCCAGTACTTC. It encodes CASSWSRGQTQYF.

Worth noting for this clonotype: One junction end does not reproduce the germline sequence, and a read error may be involved. This chain connects TRBV2 to TRBJ2-7; a weak D match, TRBD2 (5 bases). The CDR3 sequence is 17 residues long. The V gene's germline CDR1 is SNHLY and CDR2 FYNNEI. CDR3 loop: CASSDPADLTTGYEQYF. Written as DNA, the CDR3 is TGTGCCAGCAGTGATCCAGCGGACCTTACGACTGGATACGAACAGTACTTC.

This clonotype was seen a handful of times. The chain has TRBV7-9 and TRBJ2-4; weak D call: TRBD2 (6 bases). V shed 0 bases and J shed 0 bases, with 12 bases lying between them. The CDR3 runs 17 residues. Germline V gene sequence: CDR1 SEHNR, CDR2 FQNEAQ (reference sequence). The CDR3 region is CASSLAPGVGAKNIQYF. The CDR3 DNA reads TGTGCCAGCAGCTTAGCGCCGGGGGTAGGAGCCAAAAACATTCAGTACTTC.

A few counts support this clonotype. The chain carries TRBV27 and TRBJ1-6; D gene unclear. Germline V gene data show CDR1 as MNHEY and CDR2 as SMNVEV (reference sequence). This CDR3 has 15 residues. The germline V and J ends were trimmed by 5 bases and 9 bases, with 17 bases remaining between them. The chain's CDR3 is CASSVMGRLGSPLHF. The CDR3, as DNA: TGTGCCAGCAGTGTAATGGGGAGGTTAGGTTCACCCCTCCACTTT.

The V and J genes are TRBV5-8 and TRBJ2-3, with D unresolved. Trimming shortened V by 1 base and J by 1 base, and 10 bases separated the two germline ends. This CDR3 has 15 residues. The germline gives CDR1 SGHTS, CDR2 YDEGEE. CDR3 residues: CASSLRAVGTDTQYF. The CDR3 DNA sequence: TGTGCCAGCAGCTTGAGGGCAGTAGGCACAGATACGCAGTATTTT.

This clonotype showed up many times. The V and J genes are TRBV6-5 and TRBJ1-4; 8 bases line up with TRBD1. V was clipped by 2 bases and J by 7 bases; unmatched bases: 6. This CDR3 spans 15 amino acids. Germline assignment: CDR1 MNHEY and CDR2 SVGAGI. The CDR3 DNA sequence: TGTGCCAGCAGTTACGCAGGGGGCTTAGGTGAAAAACTGTTTTTT. It yields the protein CASSYAGGLGEKLFF.

V gene TRBV10-3 combines with J gene TRBJ2-3, with D perhaps being TRBD1 or TRBD2 (5 bases each). Germline-derived CDR1 and CDR2 are ENHRY and SYGVKD. This CDR3 has 15 residues. The V end lost 5 bases, the J end lost 1 base, and 13 bases lay between the germline ends. The CDR3 loop reads CAISQVGERTDTQYF. For the CDR3, the DNA is TGTGCCATCAGTCAGGTGGGGGAGCGCACAGATACGCAGTATTTT.

Ten or more counts support this clonotype. The junction does not match germline at one end; this may be a read error. V and J are TRBV12-3 or TRBV12-4 and TRBJ2-1, with 11 bases aligning to TRBD2. This CDR3 has 15 amino acids. The CDR3 region has the DNA TGTGCCAGCAGTCTAGCGGGAGGTATCTACAATGAGCAGTTCTTC. Protein sequence: CASSLAGGIYNEQFF.

This clonotype was observed at least ten times. The chain is built from TRBV5-1 and TRBJ1-1; tentative D call: TRBD1 (5 bases). In germline, CDR1 is SGHRS, CDR2 YFSETQ. V lost 2 bases, J lost 0 bases, and 8 bases lay in between. The CDR3 extends over 14 amino acids. CDR3 nucleotides: TGCGCCAGCAGCTTTTCAGGGATGAACACTGAAGCTTTCTTT. Encoded protein: CASSFSGMNTEAFF.

This clonotype was picked up a small number of times. The chain couples TRBV7-8 to TRBJ2-1; 8 nucleotides align to TRBD2. The CDR3 contains 15 residues. V dropped 0 bases and J dropped 7; count of bases not matched to a gene: 5. Germline V gene lookup returns CDR1 SGHVS and CDR2 FQNEAQ. CDR3 DNA sequence: TGTGCCAGCAGCTTAGCGGGACTAGTCTGGAATGAGCAGTTCTTC. This codes for CASSLAGLVWNEQFF.